Presented here are 16 T cell receptor beta chains from one specimen sequenced in a study of OX40 agonist ivuxolimab in advanced cancers. Libraries were prepared by immunoSEQ multiplex PCR; TCRdb keeps only in-frame clonotypes and omits some of them. The sample includes around 100,000 clones, about 91% of them seen just once. Sequenced material: CD4+ or CD8+ T cells sorted from blood, taken in a trial of the OX40 agonist ivuxolimab. Receptors originate from an adult with an advanced solid tumor such as melanoma, head and neck, liver or kidney cancer.

The chain links TRBV28 to TRBJ1-4; tentative D call: TRBD1 (5 bases). Germline lookup yields CDR1 MDHEN and CDR2 SYDVKM. The length of the CDR3 is 14 residues. V lost 2 bases to trimming and J lost 10 bases, with 14 bases between them. The CDR3: CASSLAAGYGKLFF. The CDR3 DNA reads as TGTGCCAGCAGTTTAGCGGCAGGGTATGGAAAACTGTTTTTT.

This clone was counted a single time. The V gene is TRBV19, the J gene TRBJ1-3, with D maybe TRBD1 (6 bases). This CDR3 is built from 15 residues. V was pared by 6 bases and J by 0 bases, with 12 bases between. CDR1 and CDR2 from the germline V gene are LNHDA and SQIVND (reference sequence). CDR3 in DNA: TGTGCCAGTAGGAGCGGACAGCGCTCTGGAAACACCATATATTTT. It translates to CASRSGQRSGNTIYF.

V is TRBV5-4 and J is TRBJ2-5, with 7 bases lining up with TRBD1. The V gene's germline CDR1 is SGHNT and CDR2 YYREEE (reference sequence). V dropped 0 bases and J dropped 8; count of bases not matched to a gene: 4. CDR3 length: 13 amino acids. This chain's CDR3 is CASSLAGDSTQYF. Here the CDR3 DNA reads TGTGCCAGCAGCTTGGCCGGGGACAGTACCCAGTACTTC.

This chain uses TRBV6-5 with TRBJ1-3; D call uncertain. The germline V and J ends were trimmed by 3 bases and 0 bases, with 6 bases remaining between them. This CDR3 spans 14 amino acids. Germline V gene data show CDR1 as MNHEY and CDR2 as SVGAGI. CDR3 region: CASSYGPSGNTIYF. The CDR3 DNA reads as TGTGCCAGCAGTTATGGTCCCTCTGGAAACACCATATATTTT.

The rearrangement uses TRBV2 and TRBJ2-6, with D perhaps matching TRBD2 (5 bases). CDR3 length: 15 amino acids. Germline V lookup: CDR1 SNHLY, CDR2 FYNNEI. With 2 bases removed from V and 2 bases from J, the gap between germline ends came to 7 bases. For the CDR3, the DNA is TGTGCCAGCAGTGAAAGAGGGCCTGGGGCCAACGTCCTGACTTTC. As protein: CASSERGPGANVLTF.

The rearrangement joins TRBV11-2 to TRBJ2-7; 11 bases align to TRBD2. The CDR3 has 18 residues. The junction had 9 bases not matched to a gene; V was cut back by 2 bases and J by 0 bases. Germline assignment: CDR1 SGHAT and CDR2 FQNNGV. CDR3 sequence: CASSLITSGRGASYEQYF. DNA for the CDR3: TGTGCCAGCAGCTTAATTACTAGCGGGAGAGGGGCCTCCTACGAGCAGTACTTC.

The table lists this clone with a few counts. The genes are TRBV7-2 and TRBJ2-7; no definite D call. V was clipped by 2 bases and J by 2 bases, with 10 bases between them. CDR1 and CDR2 (germline): SGHTA, FQGNSA. CDR3 length: 14 amino acids. CDR3 loop: CASSLMTSTYEQYF. In nucleotides, the CDR3 is TGTGCCAGCAGCTTAATGACGTCCACCTACGAGCAGTACTTC.

This sequence joins TRBV5-4 and TRBJ2-5; possible D gene TRBD1, 6 bases. This CDR3 has 15 residues. Germline V gives CDR1 SGHNT, CDR2 YYREEE (reference sequence). With 4 bases removed from V and 1 base from J, the gap between germline ends came to 14 bases. CDR3 loop: CASSPPGAAQETQYF. In DNA, the CDR3 is TGTGCCAGCAGCCCCCCAGGGGCAGCCCAAGAGACCCAGTACTTC.

V and J are TRBV7-3 and TRBJ2-3, with D perhaps assigned TRBD1 or TRBD2 (6 bases each). Germline lookup yields CDR1 SGHTA and CDR2 FQGTGA. V shed 1 base and J shed 1 base, with 15 bases lying between them. This CDR3 contains 17 residues. CDR3 loop: CASSLSSGAGGTDTQYF. Written as DNA, the CDR3 is TGTGCCAGCAGCTTAAGCTCGGGGGCGGGTGGCACAGATACGCAGTATTTT.

V gene TRBV19 combines with J gene TRBJ2-3; 9 bases line up with TRBD2. The V and J ends lost 4 bases and 2 bases, in that order; junction bases with no gene match: 4. Germline V gives CDR1 LNHDA, CDR2 SQIVND (reference sequence). The CDR3 sequence is 15 residues long. In nucleotides, the CDR3 is TGTGCCAGTAGTAAGGCTAGCGGGGTCACAGATACGCAGTATTTT. Residues: CASSKASGVTDTQYF.

The V gene is TRBV4-2, the J gene TRBJ2-7; no clear D. Between the trimmed V and J ends, which lost 2 bases and 0 bases, there was a span of 11 bases. The CDR3 is made up of 15 amino acids. Per the germline V gene, CDR1 is LGHNA and CDR2 is YNFKEQ. DNA of the CDR3: TGTGCCAGCAGCCAATCGGACGGTGGCTCCTACGAGCAGTACTTC. It codes for CASSQSDGGSYEQYF.

V is TRBV9 and J is TRBJ2-2; D not certain. From germline, CDR1 is SGDLS and CDR2 YYNGEE. The length of the CDR3 is 12 residues. The ends were cut back, 0 bases at V and 6 bases at J, with 3 bases in the middle. The chain's CDR3 is CASSVGSGELFF. In DNA, the CDR3 is TGTGCCAGCAGCGTAGGGTCCGGGGAGCTGTTTTTT.

This sequence joins TRBV5-4 and TRBJ2-1, with D possibly being TRBD1 (6 bases). The CDR3 totals 15 residues. Germline V gene lookup returns CDR1 SGHNT and CDR2 YYREEE (reference sequence). Trimming left V 0 bases short and J 1 base short, with 8 bases between. The CDR3 DNA is TGTGCCAGCAGCTTGGGGACAGCTTCCTACAATGAGCAGTTCTTC. Translating it yields CASSLGTASYNEQFF. The whole variable domain, remainder taken from reference TRBV5-4 and TRBJ2-1, is ETGVTQSPTHLIKTRGQQVTLRCSSQSGHNTVSWYQQALGQGPQFIFQYYREEENGRGNFPPRFSGLQFPNYSSELNVNALELDDSALYLCASSLGTASYNEQFFGPGTRLTVL.

The chain carries TRBV7-3 and TRBJ2-2; D uncertain. CDR3 length equals 13 residues. Germline CDR1 reads SGHTA; CDR2 reads FQGTGA. V lost 3 bases to trimming and J lost 5 bases, with 7 bases between them. The CDR3 sequence: CASSFGFTGELFF. CDR3 nucleotides: TGTGCCAGCAGCTTCGGTTTTACCGGGGAGCTGTTTTTT.

The chain links TRBV23-1 to TRBJ1-3, with D maybe TRBD1 (5 bases). TRBV23-1 is filed as an ORF, its function uncertain. Trimming left V 3 bases short and J 6 bases short, with 12 bases between. The CDR3 totals 14 residues. CDR3 sequence reads: CASSQVGGENTIYF. In DNA, the CDR3 is TGCGCCAGCAGTCAGGTCGGGGGGGAAAACACCATATATTTT.

The CDR3, as DNA: TGCGCCAGCAGCCAAGTTGGTCTAAGGGGTGATACGCAGTATTTT. Its translation: CASSQVGLRGDTQYF. V usage is TRBV4-1 and J usage is TRBJ2-3, with a weak D call TRBD1 (5 bases). Trimming stripped 1 base from V and 6 bases from J, with 14 bases between. The germline V gene has CDR1 MGHRA and CDR2 YSYEKL. The CDR3 runs to 15 residues.